This TCR beta chain comes out of a study of shared clonotypes between healthy human individuals. Turning to the study itself: A couple of women and a few men aged 18 to 49 made up the donors.

Authors' data handling: Without quality scores, immunoSEQ junctional reads could not be filtered like full-length reads. Profiling relied on immunoSEQ multiplex PCR, and the TCRdb table lists in-frame clones only, not all of them. Clonal size and the V and J genes are those of that table, whereas D and trimming came from the DNA. Here the sample spans roughly 1,100,000 clones, under 80% being singletons. V gave up 5 bases and J gave up 0 bases, with 10 bases separating them. Germline CDR1 and CDR2: SEHNR and FQNEAQ (reference sequence). The CDR3 contains 14 residues. This TCR was recovered from a man in his late teens or twenties in good health. The sequencing sample was made of memory CD4+ T cells sorted from blood. As to subset: CD45RA-negative fraction. The chain is built from TRBV7-9 and TRBJ2-5; D unclear. CDR3 sequence reads: CASSLSVDQETQYF. The CDR3 DNA is TGTGCCAGCAGCCTTTCGGTGGACCAAGAGACCCAGTACTTC. Together with reference TRBV7-9 and TRBJ2-5, the CDR3 gives the full variable domain: DTGVSQNPRHKITKRGQNVTFRCDPISEHNRLYWYRQTLGQGPEFLTYFQNEAQLEKSRLLSDRFSAERPKGSFSTLEIQRTEQGDSAMYLCASSLSVDQETQYFGPGTRLLVL.